Listed below are T cell receptor beta chains from one sample, sequenced in a study of T cell repertoires in cytomegalovirus infection. TCRdb ran MiXCR on the reads and lists one entry per CDR3 protein. This table has 200,000 to 250,000 distinct CDR3 sequences, around 6.2% appearing once. The sample taken for sequencing was PBMCs. The origin of the receptors is a human donor in good health (CMV status not recorded). Some clones in this sample may be carry-over from other donors' samples. Both conserved end residues are part of each CDR3. The D gene is left open where the match is weak. Not every row has a clone size; where given, it reads once, few, many or a size class.

v_gene: TRBV28; j_gene: TRBJ2-7; d_gene: -; abundance: -; CDR3aa: CASSSPSGHNF; CDR3nt: TGTGCCAGCAGCTCTCCCTCGGGGCACAACTTC
v_gene: TRBV14; j_gene: TRBJ2-3; d_gene: -; abundance: few; CDR3aa: CASSPSAGGTDTQYF; CDR3nt: TGTGCCAGCAGCCCGTCAGCGGGTGGCACTGATACGCAGTATTTT
v_gene: TRBV7-2; j_gene: TRBJ2-3; d_gene: TRBD1; abundance: many; CDR3aa: CASRRDRGADTQYF; CDR3nt: TGTGCCAGCAGACGGGACAGGGGCGCAGATACGCAGTATTTT
v_gene: TRBV27; j_gene: TRBJ1-1; d_gene: -; abundance: many; CDR3aa: CASKIQPAGTEAFF; CDR3nt: TGTGCCAGCAAGATACAGCCGGCGGGGACTGAAGCTTTCTTT
v_gene: TRBV29-1; j_gene: TRBJ2-5; d_gene: TRBD1; abundance: -; CDR3aa: CSVDRVQETQYF; CDR3nt: TGCAGCGTCGACAGGGTCCAAGAGACCCAGTACTTC
v_gene: TRBV29-1; j_gene: TRBJ1-2; d_gene: TRBD1; abundance: -; CDR3aa: CSVGQTGTGYTF; CDR3nt: TGCAGCGTGGGGCAGACAGGGACCGGCTACACCTTC
v_gene: TRBV4-2; j_gene: TRBJ1-2; d_gene: TRBD1; abundance: many; CDR3aa: CASSQPFALSQGANGYTF; CDR3nt: TGTGCCAGCAGCCAGCCTTTCGCCCTATCACAGGGGGCTAATGGCTACACCTTC
v_gene: TRBV7-2; j_gene: TRBJ2-1; d_gene: -; abundance: many; CDR3aa: CASTHSYNEQFF; CDR3nt: TGTGCCAGCACCCACTCCTACAATGAGCAGTTCTTC
v_gene: TRBV5-6; j_gene: TRBJ2-7; d_gene: -; abundance: many; CDR3aa: CASSFIQAPYEQYF; CDR3nt: TGTGCCAGCAGCTTCATTCAGGCACCTTACGAGCAGTACTTC
v_gene: TRBV20-1; j_gene: TRBJ1-4; d_gene: -; abundance: many; CDR3aa: CSAREGQGTEKLFF; CDR3nt: TGCAGTGCTAGAGAAGGTCAGGGGACTGAAAAACTGTTTTTT
v_gene: TRBV7-2; j_gene: TRBJ2-2; d_gene: TRBD1; abundance: many; CDR3aa: CASGADRLNTGELFF; CDR3nt: TGTGCCAGCGGGGCGGACAGGCTGAACACCGGGGAGCTGTTTTTT
v_gene: TRBV7-9; j_gene: TRBJ2-7; d_gene: TRBD1; abundance: many; CDR3aa: CASSLVTGGTYEQYF; CDR3nt: TGTGCCAGCAGCTTAGTGACAGGGGGAACCTACGAGCAGTACTTC
v_gene: TRBV7-2; j_gene: TRBJ1-5; d_gene: -; abundance: many; CDR3aa: CASSLIEGQPQHF; CDR3nt: TGTGCCAGCAGCCTGATTGAGGGGCAGCCCCAGCATTTT
v_gene: TRBV7-2; j_gene: TRBJ1-6; d_gene: -; abundance: many; CDR3aa: CASSLELESSPLHF; CDR3nt: TGTGCCAGCAGCTTAGAACTGGAGAGTTCACCCCTCCACTTT
v_gene: TRBV12-3/TRBV12-4; j_gene: TRBJ2-3; d_gene: -; abundance: many; CDR3aa: CASTAGTDTQYF; CDR3nt: TGTGCCAGCACCGCAGGCACAGATACGCAGTATTTT
v_gene: TRBV11-2; j_gene: TRBJ1-6; d_gene: -; abundance: many; CDR3aa: CASSYEGRENSPLHF; CDR3nt: TGTGCCAGCAGCTATGAGGGACGGGAGAATTCACCCCTCCACTTT
v_gene: TRBV28; j_gene: TRBJ1-1; d_gene: TRBD1; abundance: many; CDR3aa: CASSSQVPGQGFWRPEAFF; CDR3nt: TGTGCCAGCAGTTCTCAGGTCCCGGGACAGGGATTTTGGCGCCCTGAAGCTTTCTTT
v_gene: TRBV20-1; j_gene: TRBJ2-5; d_gene: -; abundance: many; CDR3aa: CSASGRRQETQYF; CDR3nt: TGCAGTGCTAGTGGGAGACGCCAAGAGACCCAGTACTTC
v_gene: TRBV7-9; j_gene: TRBJ2-7; d_gene: -; abundance: many; CDR3aa: CASSWDSYEQYF; CDR3nt: TGTGCCAGCAGCTGGGACTCCTACGAGCAGTACTTC
v_gene: TRBV20-1; j_gene: TRBJ2-1; d_gene: TRBD2; abundance: many; CDR3aa: CSARVSGGPSYNEQFF; CDR3nt: TGCAGTGCTAGAGTTAGCGGGGGGCCCTCCTACAATGAGCAGTTCTTC
v_gene: TRBV29-1; j_gene: TRBJ1-6; d_gene: -; abundance: many; CDR3aa: CSVSSSYNSPLHF; CDR3nt: TGCAGCGTTAGTAGCTCCTATAATTCACCCCTCCACTTT
v_gene: TRBV18; j_gene: TRBJ1-1; d_gene: -; abundance: -; CDR3aa: CASSPGIRTEAFF; CDR3nt: TGTGCCAGCTCACCAGGGATTAGGACTGAAGCTTTCTTT
v_gene: TRBV7-9; j_gene: TRBJ1-3; d_gene: -; abundance: -; CDR3aa: CASSPPGQGIDTIYF; CDR3nt: TGTGCCAGCAGCCCCCCGGGACAAGGAATTGACACCATATATTTT
v_gene: TRBV20-1; j_gene: TRBJ2-1; d_gene: TRBD1; abundance: few; CDR3aa: CSASSGTEESQFF; CDR3nt: TGCAGTGCTAGTTCTGGGACAGAGGAATCGCAGTTCTTC
v_gene: TRBV28; j_gene: TRBJ1-2; d_gene: -; abundance: many; CDR3aa: CASSSPTGPLHGYTF; CDR3nt: TGTGCCAGCAGTTCCCCGACAGGCCCGCTTCATGGCTACACCTTC
v_gene: TRBV5-1; j_gene: TRBJ1-5; d_gene: -; abundance: many; CDR3aa: CASSLIYGENQPQHF; CDR3nt: TGCGCCAGCAGCTTGATCTACGGGGAAAATCAGCCCCAGCATTTT
v_gene: TRBV20-1; j_gene: TRBJ2-5; d_gene: TRBD1; abundance: many; CDR3aa: CSARRTGEGETQYF; CDR3nt: TGCAGTGCTAGAAGGACAGGGGAAGGAGAGACCCAGTACTTC
v_gene: TRBV5-1; j_gene: TRBJ1-6; d_gene: -; abundance: many; CDR3aa: CASSLGTAVLSSSYNSPLHF; CDR3nt: TGCGCCAGCAGCTTGGGGACAGCCGTGCTCTCAAGCTCCTATAATTCACCCCTCCACTTT
v_gene: TRBV6-2/TRBV6-3; j_gene: TRBJ1-5; d_gene: -; abundance: many; CDR3aa: CASTPEAYRSQPQHF; CDR3nt: TGTGCCAGCACTCCCGAGGCTTATAGGAGTCAGCCCCAGCATTTT
v_gene: TRBV28; j_gene: TRBJ2-7; d_gene: -; abundance: many; CDR3aa: CASSFRAGPSYEQYF; CDR3nt: TGTGCCAGCAGTTTTAGGGCAGGGCCCTCCTACGAGCAGTACTTC
v_gene: TRBV4-3; j_gene: TRBJ2-1; d_gene: TRBD2; abundance: many; CDR3aa: CASSQEPTSGVYNEQFF; CDR3nt: TGCGCCAGCAGCCAAGAACCGACTAGCGGGGTCTACAATGAGCAGTTCTTC
v_gene: TRBV7-2; j_gene: TRBJ1-2; d_gene: -; abundance: many; CDR3aa: CASSFGGPRNYGYTF; CDR3nt: TGTGCCAGCAGCTTCGGAGGTCCCAGAAACTATGGCTACACCTTC
v_gene: TRBV28; j_gene: TRBJ1-1; d_gene: -; abundance: many; CDR3aa: CASTRTPGTEAFF; CDR3nt: TGTGCCAGCACTCGAACTCCCGGGACTGAAGCTTTCTTT
v_gene: TRBV7-9; j_gene: TRBJ1-1; d_gene: TRBD1; abundance: many; CDR3aa: CASMQGAPTEAFF; CDR3nt: TGTGCCAGCATGCAGGGGGCGCCCACTGAAGCTTTCTTT
v_gene: TRBV20-1; j_gene: TRBJ2-7; d_gene: TRBD2; abundance: many; CDR3aa: CSARDPLAGDYEQYF; CDR3nt: TGCAGTGCTAGAGATCCGCTAGCGGGGGACTACGAGCAGTACTTC
v_gene: TRBV5-1; j_gene: TRBJ1-4; d_gene: -; abundance: many; CDR3aa: CASSLDNGPEKLFF; CDR3nt: TGCGCCAGCAGCTTGGACAATGGACCCGAAAAACTGTTTTTT